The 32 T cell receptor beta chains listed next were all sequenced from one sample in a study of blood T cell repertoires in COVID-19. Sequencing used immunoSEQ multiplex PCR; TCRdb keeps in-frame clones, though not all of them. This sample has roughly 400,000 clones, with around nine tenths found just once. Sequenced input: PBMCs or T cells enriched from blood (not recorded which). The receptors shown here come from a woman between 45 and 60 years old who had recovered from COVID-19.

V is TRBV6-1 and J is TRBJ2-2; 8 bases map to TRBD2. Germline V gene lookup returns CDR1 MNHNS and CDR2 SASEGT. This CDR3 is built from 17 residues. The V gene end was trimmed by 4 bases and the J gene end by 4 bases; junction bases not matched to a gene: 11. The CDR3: CASSAEGRGGRTGELFF. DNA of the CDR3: TGTGCCAGCAGTGCGGAAGGACGGGGGGGCCGCACCGGGGAGCTGTTTTTT.

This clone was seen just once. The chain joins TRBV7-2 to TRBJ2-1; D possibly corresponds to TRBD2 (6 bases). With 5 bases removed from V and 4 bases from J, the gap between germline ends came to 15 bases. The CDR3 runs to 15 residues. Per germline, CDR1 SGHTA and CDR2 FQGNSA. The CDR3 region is CASSPRRDQYNEQFF. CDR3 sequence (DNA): TGTGCCAGCAGCCCCCGGCGGGACCAGTACAATGAGCAGTTCTTC.

This CDR3 reads CASSIMIGQPYNEQFF. The CDR3 DNA reads TGTGCCAGTAGTATCATGATTGGACAACCCTACAATGAGCAGTTCTTC. The chain couples TRBV19 to TRBJ2-1; D perhaps matches TRBD1 (5 bases). Germline V CDR1 and CDR2: LNHDA, SQIVND (reference sequence). This CDR3 has 16 amino acids. Deletions cut 3 bases from V and 2 bases from J, with 14 bases between.

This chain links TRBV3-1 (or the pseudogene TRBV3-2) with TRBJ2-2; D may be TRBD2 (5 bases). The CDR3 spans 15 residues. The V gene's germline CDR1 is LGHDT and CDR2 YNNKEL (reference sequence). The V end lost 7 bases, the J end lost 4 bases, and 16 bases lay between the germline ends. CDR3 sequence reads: CASTIGVTFTGELFF. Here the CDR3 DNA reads TGTGCCAGCACCATCGGGGTCACGTTCACCGGGGAGCTGTTTTTT.

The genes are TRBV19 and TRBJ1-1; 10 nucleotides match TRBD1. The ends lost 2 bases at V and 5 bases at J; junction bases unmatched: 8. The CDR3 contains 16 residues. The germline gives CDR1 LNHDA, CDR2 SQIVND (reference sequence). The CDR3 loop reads CASSIPRTGGRTEAFF. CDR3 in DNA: TGTGCCAGTAGTATACCCCGGACAGGGGGTAGAACTGAAGCTTTCTTT.

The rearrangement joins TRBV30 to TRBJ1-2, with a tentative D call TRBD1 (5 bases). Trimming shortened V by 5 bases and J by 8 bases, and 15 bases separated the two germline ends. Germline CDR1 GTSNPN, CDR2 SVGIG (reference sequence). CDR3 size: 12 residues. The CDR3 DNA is TGTGCCTGGGCGGGACTCTTGGGCGGCTACACCTTC. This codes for CAWAGLLGGYTF.

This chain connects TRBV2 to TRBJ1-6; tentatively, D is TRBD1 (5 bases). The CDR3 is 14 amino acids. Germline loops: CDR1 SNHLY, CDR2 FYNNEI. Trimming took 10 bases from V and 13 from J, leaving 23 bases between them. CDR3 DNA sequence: TGTGCCACCAAAGGACAAGGGTTTAGGTCGCCCCTCCACTTT. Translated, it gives CATKGQGFRSPLHF. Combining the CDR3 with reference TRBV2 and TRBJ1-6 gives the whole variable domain EPEVTQTPSHQVTQMGQEVILRCVPISNHLYFYWYRQILGQKVEFLVSFYNNEISEKSEIFDDQFSVERPDGSNFTLKIRSTKLEDSAMYFCATKGQGFRSPLHFGNGTRLTVT.

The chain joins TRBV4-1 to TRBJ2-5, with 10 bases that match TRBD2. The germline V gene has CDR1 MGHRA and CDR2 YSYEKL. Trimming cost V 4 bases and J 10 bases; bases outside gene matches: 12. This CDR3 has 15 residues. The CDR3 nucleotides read TGCGCCAGCAGCCCCCTTCTTAATAGCGGGGGGAACCAGTACTTC. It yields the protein CASSPLLNSGGNQYF.

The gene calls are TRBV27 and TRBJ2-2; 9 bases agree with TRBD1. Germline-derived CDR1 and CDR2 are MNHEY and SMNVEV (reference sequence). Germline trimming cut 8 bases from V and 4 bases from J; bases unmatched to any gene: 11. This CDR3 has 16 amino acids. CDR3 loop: CASRLVQGASTGELFF. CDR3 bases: TGTGCCAGCCGACTGGTACAGGGGGCAAGCACCGGGGAGCTGTTTTTT.

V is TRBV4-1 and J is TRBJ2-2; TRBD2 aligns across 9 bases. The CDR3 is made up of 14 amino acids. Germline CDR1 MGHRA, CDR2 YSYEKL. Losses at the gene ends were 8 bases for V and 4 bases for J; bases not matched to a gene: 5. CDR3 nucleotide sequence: TGCGCCAGCCAAAGCGGGGGGCCCACCGGGGAGCTGTTTTTT. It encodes CASQSGGPTGELFF.

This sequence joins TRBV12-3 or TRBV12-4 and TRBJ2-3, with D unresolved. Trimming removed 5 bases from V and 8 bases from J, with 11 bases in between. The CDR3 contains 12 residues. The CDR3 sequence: CASSESPGTQYF. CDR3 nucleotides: TGTGCCAGCAGTGAGTCCCCTGGTACGCAGTATTTT.

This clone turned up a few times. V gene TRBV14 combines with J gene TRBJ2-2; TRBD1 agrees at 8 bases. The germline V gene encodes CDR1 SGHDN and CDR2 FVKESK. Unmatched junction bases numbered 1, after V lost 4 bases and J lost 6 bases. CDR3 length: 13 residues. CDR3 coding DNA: TGTGCCAGCAGCCTGGACAGGGCCGGGGAGCTGTTTTTT. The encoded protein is CASSLDRAGELFF.

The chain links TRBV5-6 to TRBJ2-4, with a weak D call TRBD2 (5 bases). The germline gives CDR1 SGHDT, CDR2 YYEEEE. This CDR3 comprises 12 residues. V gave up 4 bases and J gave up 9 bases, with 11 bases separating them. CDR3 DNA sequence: TGTGCCAGCAGCGCCGGGGAACGCATTCAGTACTTC. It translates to CASSAGERIQYF.

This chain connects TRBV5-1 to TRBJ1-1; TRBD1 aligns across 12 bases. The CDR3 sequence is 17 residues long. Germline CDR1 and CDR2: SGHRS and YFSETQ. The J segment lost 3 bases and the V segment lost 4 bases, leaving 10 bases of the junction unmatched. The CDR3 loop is CASSPMGQGASYTEAFF. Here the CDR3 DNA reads TGCGCCAGCAGCCCGATGGGACAGGGGGCTTCCTACACTGAAGCTTTCTTT.

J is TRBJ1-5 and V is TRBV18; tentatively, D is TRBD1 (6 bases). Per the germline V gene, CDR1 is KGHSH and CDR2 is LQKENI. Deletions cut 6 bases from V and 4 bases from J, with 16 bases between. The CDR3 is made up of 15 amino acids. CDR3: CASSQTGQPNQPQHF. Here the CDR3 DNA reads TGTGCCAGCTCGCAAACCGGACAGCCAAATCAGCCCCAGCATTTT.

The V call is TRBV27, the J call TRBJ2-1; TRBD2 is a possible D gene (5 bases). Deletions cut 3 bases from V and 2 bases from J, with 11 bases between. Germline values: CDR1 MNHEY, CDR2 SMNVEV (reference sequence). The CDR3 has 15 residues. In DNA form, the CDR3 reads TGTGCCAGCAGTTTGTCCGGGGTCCCCTACAATGAGCAGTTCTTC. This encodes CASSLSGVPYNEQFF.

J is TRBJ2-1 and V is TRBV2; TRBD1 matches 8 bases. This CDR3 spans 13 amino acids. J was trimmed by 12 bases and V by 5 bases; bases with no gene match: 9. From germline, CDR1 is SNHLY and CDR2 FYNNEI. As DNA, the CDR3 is TGTGCCAGCAGTAGCTGGACAGGGACGGCGCAGTTCTTC. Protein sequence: CASSSWTGTAQFF.

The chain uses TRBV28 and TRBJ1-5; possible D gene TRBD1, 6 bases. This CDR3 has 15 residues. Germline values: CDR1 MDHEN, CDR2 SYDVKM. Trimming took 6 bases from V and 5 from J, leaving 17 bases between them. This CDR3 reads CASRPDSVFDQPQHF. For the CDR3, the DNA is TGTGCCAGCAGGCCGGACAGCGTGTTCGATCAGCCCCAGCATTTT. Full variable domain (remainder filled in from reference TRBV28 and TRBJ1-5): DVKVTQSSRYLVKRTGEKVFLECVQDMDHENMFWYRQDPGLGLRLIYFSYDVKMKEKGDIPEGYSVSREKKERFSLILESASTNQTSMYLCASRPDSVFDQPQHFGDGTRLSIL.

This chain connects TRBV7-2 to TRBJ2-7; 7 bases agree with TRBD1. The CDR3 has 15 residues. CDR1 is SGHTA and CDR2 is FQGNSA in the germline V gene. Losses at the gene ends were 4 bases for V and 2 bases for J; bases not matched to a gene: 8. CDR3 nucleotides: TGTGCCAGCAGCTATCAAACAGGGGTGACCTACGAGCAGTACTTC. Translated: CASSYQTGVTYEQYF.

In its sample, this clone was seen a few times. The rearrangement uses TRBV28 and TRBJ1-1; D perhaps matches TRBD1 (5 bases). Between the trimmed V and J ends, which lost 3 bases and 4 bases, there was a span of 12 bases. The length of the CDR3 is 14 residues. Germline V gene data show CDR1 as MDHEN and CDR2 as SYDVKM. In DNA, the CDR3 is TGTGCCAGCAGTTTCGGCCAGGGTAGCACTGAAGCTTTCTTT. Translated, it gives CASSFGQGSTEAFF.

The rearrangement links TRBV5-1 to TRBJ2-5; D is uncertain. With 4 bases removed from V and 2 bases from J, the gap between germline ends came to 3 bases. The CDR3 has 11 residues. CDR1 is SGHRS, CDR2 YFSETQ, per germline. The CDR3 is CASSHQETQYF. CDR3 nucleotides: TGCGCCAGCAGCCATCAAGAGACCCAGTACTTC.

In nucleotides, the CDR3 is TGTGCCAGCAGCCAGGGGACAGGGAAAATTGGAGACGACACTGAAGCTTTCTTT. Encoded protein: CASSQGTGKIGDDTEAFF. V is TRBV4-2 and J is TRBJ1-1, with 9 bases matching TRBD1. The junction had 14 bases not matched to a gene; V was cut back by 3 bases and J by 3 bases. Germline V gives CDR1 LGHNA, CDR2 YNFKEQ. The CDR3 extends over 18 amino acids.

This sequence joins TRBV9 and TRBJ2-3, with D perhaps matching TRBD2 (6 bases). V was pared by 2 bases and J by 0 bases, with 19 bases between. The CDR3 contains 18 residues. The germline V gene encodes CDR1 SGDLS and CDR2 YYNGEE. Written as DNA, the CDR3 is TGTGCCAGCAGCGTGAGCCCACTTAGCGGTTCTAGCACAGATACGCAGTATTTT. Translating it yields CASSVSPLSGSSTDTQYF.

The CDR3 DNA reads as TGCGCCAGCAGCCGAAATAGCGGGGGGCGGGGAGATACGCAGTATTTT. This gives the protein CASSRNSGGRGDTQYF. This chain joins TRBV4-3 and TRBJ2-3, with 10 bases lining up with TRBD2. With V trimmed by 4 bases and J by 5 bases, 9 bases remained unmatched. CDR3 length: 16 residues. CDR1 is LGHNA and CDR2 is YSLEER in the germline V gene.

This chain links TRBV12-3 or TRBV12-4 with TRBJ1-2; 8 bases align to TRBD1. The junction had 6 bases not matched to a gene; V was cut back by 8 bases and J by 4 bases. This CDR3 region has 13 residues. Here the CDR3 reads CASRDRTIYGYTF. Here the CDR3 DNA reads TGTGCCAGCCGGGACAGGACAATCTATGGCTACACCTTC.

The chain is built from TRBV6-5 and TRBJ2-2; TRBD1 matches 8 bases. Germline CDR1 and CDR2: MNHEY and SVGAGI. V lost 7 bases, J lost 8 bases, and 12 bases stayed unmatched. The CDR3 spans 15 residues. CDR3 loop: CASTPGDRLLGELFF. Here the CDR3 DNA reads TGTGCCAGCACCCCGGGGGACAGGTTATTGGGGGAGCTGTTTTTT.

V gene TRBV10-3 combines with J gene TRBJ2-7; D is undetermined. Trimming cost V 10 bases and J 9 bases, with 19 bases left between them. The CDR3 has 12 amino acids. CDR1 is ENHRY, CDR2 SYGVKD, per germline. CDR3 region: CATSGPEALQYF. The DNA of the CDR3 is TGTGCCACCTCCGGCCCCGAGGCCCTGCAGTACTTC.

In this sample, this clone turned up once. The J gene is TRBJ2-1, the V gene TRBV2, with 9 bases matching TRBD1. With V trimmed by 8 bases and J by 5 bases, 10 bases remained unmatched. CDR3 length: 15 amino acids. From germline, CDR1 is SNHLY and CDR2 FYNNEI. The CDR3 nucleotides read TGTGCCAGCCCCAGAGGGGACAGGGCAAACAATGAGCAGTTCTTC. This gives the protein CASPRGDRANNEQFF.

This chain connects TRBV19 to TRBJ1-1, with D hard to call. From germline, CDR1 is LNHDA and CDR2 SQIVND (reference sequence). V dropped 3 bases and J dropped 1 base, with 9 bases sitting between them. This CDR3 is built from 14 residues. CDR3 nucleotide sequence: TGTGCCAGTAGTATTGCGGGCCCGAACACTGAAGCTTTCTTT. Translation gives CASSIAGPNTEAFF.

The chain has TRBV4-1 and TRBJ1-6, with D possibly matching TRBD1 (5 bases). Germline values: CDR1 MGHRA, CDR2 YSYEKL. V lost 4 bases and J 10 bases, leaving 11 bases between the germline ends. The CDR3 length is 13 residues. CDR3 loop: CASSRGGDSPLHF. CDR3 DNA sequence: TGCGCCAGCAGCCGCGGGGGGGACTCACCCCTCCACTTT.

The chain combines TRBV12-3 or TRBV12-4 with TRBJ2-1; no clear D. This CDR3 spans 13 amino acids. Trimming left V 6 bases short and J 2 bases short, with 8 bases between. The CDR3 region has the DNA TGTGCCAGCAGCCGCGGTACCTACAATGAGCAGTTCTTC. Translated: CASSRGTYNEQFF.

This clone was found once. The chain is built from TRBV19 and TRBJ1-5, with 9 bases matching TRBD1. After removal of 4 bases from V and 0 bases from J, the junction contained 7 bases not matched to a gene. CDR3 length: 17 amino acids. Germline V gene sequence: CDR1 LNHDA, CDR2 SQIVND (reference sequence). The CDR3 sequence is CASSKRDRDTSNQPQHF. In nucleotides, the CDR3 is TGTGCCAGTAGTAAACGGGACAGGGACACTAGCAATCAGCCCCAGCATTTT.